The rows below give T cell receptor beta chains drawn from one sample of a study of blood T cell repertoires in COVID-19. Libraries were prepared by immunoSEQ multiplex PCR; TCRdb keeps only in-frame clonotypes and omits some of them. The sample lists about 300,000 clones, roughly nine tenths occurring once. The sequenced sample consisted of PBMCs or T cells enriched from blood (not recorded which). The receptors originated from a man in his 60s who had recovered from COVID-19. The conserved cysteine and the conserved F or W are not part of the CDR3 here. The order of the fields is V gene, J gene, CDR3 protein.

TRBV7-3	TRBJ2-7	ASSLTSGNEQY
TRBV5-1	TRBJ1-2	ASSLRQGATGGYT
TRBV28	TRBJ2-1	ASSQPNAGRSSYNEQF
TRBV13	TRBJ2-5	ASSLRGSGRWEETQY
TRBV3-1/TRBV3-2	TRBJ2-1	ASSFNGVYNEQF
TRBV7-2	TRBJ2-7	ASSLAFNYEQY
TRBV28	TRBJ2-2	ATRGVNTGELF
TRBV29-1	TRBJ2-1	SVPAGGYNEQF
TRBV29-1	TRBJ1-1	SGDRGVTEAF
TRBV6-1	TRBJ2-7	ASSEAIHTYEQY
TRBV3-1/TRBV3-2	TRBJ2-7	ASSQDRLGEQY
TRBV9	TRBJ1-6	ASSVGRRGNSPLH
TRBV2	TRBJ1-1	ASRFTGNTEAF
TRBV5-4	TRBJ2-7	ASSSRQGMFQQY
TRBV24-1	TRBJ1-2	ATSDRSHRDYGYT
TRBV28	TRBJ1-6	ASSPGGANSPLH
TRBV3-1/TRBV3-2	TRBJ1-5	ASSHRGGNQPQH
TRBV9	TRBJ2-3	ASSVAAGAADTQY
TRBV5-1	TRBJ2-1	ASSLVPINEQF
TRBV7-3	TRBJ2-7	ASSLSLAGGPHEQY
TRBV5-6	TRBJ1-2	ASSLGQLRTGWYT
TRBV10-3	TRBJ2-3	AISEGTGGPTDTQY
TRBV3-1/TRBV3-2	TRBJ2-3	ASSQDSRATDTQY
TRBV28	TRBJ2-1	ASSGGAGVAYNEQF
TRBV7-9	TRBJ2-1	ASTLAGENEQF
TRBV6-5	TRBJ2-7	ASSYSGGPSYEQY
TRBV7-9	TRBJ2-1	ASSFVRNEQF
TRBV9	TRBJ2-1	ASSRLGTSGDNEQF
TRBV19	TRBJ1-4	ASSIPGQGNEKLF
TRBV3-1/TRBV3-2	TRBJ2-1	ATRTSGNEQF
TRBV24-1	TRBJ1-2	ATSDGTANYGYT
TRBV11-2	TRBJ2-2	ASSGMGLAGAWAGELF
TRBV5-1	TRBJ2-5	ASSWGPGVQETQY
TRBV11-2	TRBJ2-2	ASSPGMSGPNTGELF
TRBV6-5	TRBJ2-1	ASSSTGGSYNEQF
TRBV15	TRBJ2-1	ATSRDLLGGRVKPYNEQF
TRBV7-3	TRBJ2-4	ASSLTGQGANIQY
TRBV5-1	TRBJ2-1	ASSGSGSSYNEQF
TRBV7-2	TRBJ2-7	ASSLASGRENYEQY
TRBV28	TRBJ2-5	ASRIGQGASPQY
TRBV2	TRBJ2-7	ASFRDSVYEQY
TRBV10-3	TRBJ2-7	AIGKVDSYEQY
TRBV6-5	TRBJ2-7	ASRSKTSGIGEQY
TRBV18	TRBJ2-7	ASSSTGDRAYEQY
TRBV7-2	TRBJ1-3	ASSWGGPGNTIY
TRBV11-2	TRBJ2-1	ASSLVSGRSEQF